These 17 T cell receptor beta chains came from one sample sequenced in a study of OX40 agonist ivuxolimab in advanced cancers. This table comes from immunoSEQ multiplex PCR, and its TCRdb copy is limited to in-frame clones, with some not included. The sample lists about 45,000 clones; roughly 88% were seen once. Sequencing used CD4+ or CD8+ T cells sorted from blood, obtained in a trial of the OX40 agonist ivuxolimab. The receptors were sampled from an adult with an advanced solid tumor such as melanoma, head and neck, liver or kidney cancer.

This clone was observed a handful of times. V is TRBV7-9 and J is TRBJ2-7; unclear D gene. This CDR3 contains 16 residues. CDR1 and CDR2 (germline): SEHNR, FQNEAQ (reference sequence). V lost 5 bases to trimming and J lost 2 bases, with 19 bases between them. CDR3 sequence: CASSPKWRLGAYEQYF. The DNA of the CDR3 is TGTGCCAGCAGCCCCAAGTGGCGACTCGGAGCCTACGAGCAGTACTTC.

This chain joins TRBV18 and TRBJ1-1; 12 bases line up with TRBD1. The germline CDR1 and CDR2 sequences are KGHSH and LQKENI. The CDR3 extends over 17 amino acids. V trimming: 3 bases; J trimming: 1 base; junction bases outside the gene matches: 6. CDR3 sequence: CASSPGTGGQGNTEAFF. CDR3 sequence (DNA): TGTGCCAGCTCACCCGGGACAGGGGGCCAAGGGAACACTGAAGCTTTCTTT.

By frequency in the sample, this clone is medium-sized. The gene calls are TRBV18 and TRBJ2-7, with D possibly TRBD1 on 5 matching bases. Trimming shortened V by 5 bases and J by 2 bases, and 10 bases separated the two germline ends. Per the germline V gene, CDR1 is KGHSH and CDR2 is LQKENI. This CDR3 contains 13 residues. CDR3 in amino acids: CASSSDSTYEQYF. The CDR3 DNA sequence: TGTGCCAGCTCATCCGACAGCACCTACGAGCAGTACTTC.

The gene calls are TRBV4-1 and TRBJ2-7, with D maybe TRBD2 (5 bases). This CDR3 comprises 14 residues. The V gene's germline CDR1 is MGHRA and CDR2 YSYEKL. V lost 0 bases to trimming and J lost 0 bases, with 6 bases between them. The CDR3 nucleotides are TGCGCCAGCAGCCAAGAAGGGAGCTCCTACGAGCAGTACTTC. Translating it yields CASSQEGSSYEQYF.

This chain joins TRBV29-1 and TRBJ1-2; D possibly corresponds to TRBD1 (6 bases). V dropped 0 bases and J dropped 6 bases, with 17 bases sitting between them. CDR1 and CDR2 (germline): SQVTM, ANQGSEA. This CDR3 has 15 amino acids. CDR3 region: CSVEDPYRDGDGYTF. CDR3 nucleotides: TGCAGCGTTGAAGACCCGTACAGGGACGGGGATGGCTACACCTTC.

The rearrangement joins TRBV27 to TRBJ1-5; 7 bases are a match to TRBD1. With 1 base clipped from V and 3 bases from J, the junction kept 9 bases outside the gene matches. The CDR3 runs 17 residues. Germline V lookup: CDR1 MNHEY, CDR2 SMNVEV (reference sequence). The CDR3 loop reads CASSLFPPTGFNQPQHF. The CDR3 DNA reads TGTGCCAGCAGTTTATTCCCCCCGACAGGGTTCAATCAGCCCCAGCATTTT.

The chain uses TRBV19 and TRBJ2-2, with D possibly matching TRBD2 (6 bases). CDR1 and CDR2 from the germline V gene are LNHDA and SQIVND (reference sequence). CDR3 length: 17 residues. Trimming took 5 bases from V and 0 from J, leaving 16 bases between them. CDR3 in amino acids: CASSPRGRTPNTGELFF. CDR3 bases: TGTGCCAGTAGTCCCCGTGGGAGGACACCGAACACCGGGGAGCTGTTTTTT.

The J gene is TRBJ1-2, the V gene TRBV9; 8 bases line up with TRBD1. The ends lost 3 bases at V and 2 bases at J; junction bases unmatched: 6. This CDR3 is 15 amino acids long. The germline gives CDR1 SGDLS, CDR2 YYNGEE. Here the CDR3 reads CASSATGTGNYGYTF. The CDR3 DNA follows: TGTGCCAGCAGCGCCACAGGGACAGGCAACTATGGCTACACCTTC.

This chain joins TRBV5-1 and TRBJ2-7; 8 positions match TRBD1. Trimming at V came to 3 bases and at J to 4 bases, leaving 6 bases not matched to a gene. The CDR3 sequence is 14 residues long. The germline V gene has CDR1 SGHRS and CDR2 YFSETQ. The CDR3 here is CASSWTGRWYEQYF. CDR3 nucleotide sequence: TGCGCCAGCAGCTGGACAGGGCGTTGGTACGAGCAGTACTTC.

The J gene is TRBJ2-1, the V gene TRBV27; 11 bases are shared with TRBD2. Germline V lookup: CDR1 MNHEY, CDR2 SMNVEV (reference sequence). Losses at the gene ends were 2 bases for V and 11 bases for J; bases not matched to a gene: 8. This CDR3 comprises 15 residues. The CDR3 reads CASSLRASGGPQQFF. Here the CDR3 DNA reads TGTGCCAGCAGTTTAAGGGCTAGCGGGGGGCCCCAGCAGTTCTTC.

The CDR3 loop is CASSSIAGSMNTEAFF. The CDR3 bases are TGTGCCAGCAGTTCCATAGCAGGGTCCATGAACACTGAAGCTTTCTTT. This chain links TRBV27 with TRBJ1-1; a weak D match, TRBD1 (5 bases). The CDR3 has 16 residues. Trimming left V 4 bases short and J 0 bases short, with 15 bases between. The germline CDR1 and CDR2 sequences are MNHEY and SMNVEV (reference sequence).

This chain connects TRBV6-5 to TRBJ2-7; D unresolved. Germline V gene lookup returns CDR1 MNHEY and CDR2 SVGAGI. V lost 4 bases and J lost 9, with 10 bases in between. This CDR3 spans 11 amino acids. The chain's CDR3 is CASSSAGGQYF. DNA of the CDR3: TGTGCCAGCAGTTCGGCTGGCGGGCAGTACTTC.

In DNA, the CDR3 is TGTGCCACCAGCAGGCCTGGGACAGGGTTACATGGCTACACCTTC. Translated, it gives CATSRPGTGLHGYTF. The chain is built from TRBV15 and TRBJ1-2; TRBD1 matches at 9 bases. After removal of 3 bases from V and 6 bases from J, the junction contained 8 bases not matched to a gene. The germline V gene encodes CDR1 LNHNV and CDR2 YYDKDF (reference sequence). The CDR3 covers 15 residues.

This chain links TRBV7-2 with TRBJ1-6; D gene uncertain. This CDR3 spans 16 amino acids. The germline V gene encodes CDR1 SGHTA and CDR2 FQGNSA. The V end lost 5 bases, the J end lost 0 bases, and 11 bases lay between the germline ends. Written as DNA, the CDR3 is TGTGCCAGCAGCCCCCATCAAGCCTCCTATAATTCACCCCTCCACTTT. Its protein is CASSPHQASYNSPLHF.

CDR3: CASSPIGGSYEQYF. CDR3 sequence (DNA): TGTGCCAGCAGCCCGATAGGGGGGTCCTACGAGCAGTACTTC. The V and J genes are TRBV7-3 and TRBJ2-7; D could derive from TRBD1 or TRBD2 (6 bases each). Germline V CDR1 and CDR2: SGHTA, FQGTGA. The CDR3 is 14 amino acids. Trimming stripped 5 bases from V and 1 base from J, with 12 bases between.

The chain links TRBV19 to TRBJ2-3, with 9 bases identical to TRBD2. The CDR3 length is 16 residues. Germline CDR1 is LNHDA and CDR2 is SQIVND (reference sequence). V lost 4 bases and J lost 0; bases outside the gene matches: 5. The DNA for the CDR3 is TGTGCCAGTAGTAAGCGGGGGGCGATTAGCACAGATACGCAGTATTTT. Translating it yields CASSKRGAISTDTQYF.

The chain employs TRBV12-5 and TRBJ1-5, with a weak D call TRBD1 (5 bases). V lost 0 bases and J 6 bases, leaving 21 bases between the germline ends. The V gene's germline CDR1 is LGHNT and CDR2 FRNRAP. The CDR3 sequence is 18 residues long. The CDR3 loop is CASGLVPRLEQGGQPQHF. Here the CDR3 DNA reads TGTGCTAGTGGTTTGGTGCCCAGATTGGAGCAGGGCGGTCAGCCCCAGCATTTT.